This TCR beta chain was recovered during a study of metastatic and nonmetastatic thyroid tumors. This clone came up a few times. TCRdb re-clonotyped the PCR reads via MiXCR. In the table there are about 13,000 clones, roughly 25% of which are singletons. After removal of 3 bases from V and 4 bases from J, the junction contained 6 bases not matched to a gene. CDR1 and CDR2 (germline): MNHEY, SMNVEV (reference sequence). The CDR3 runs to 15 residues. Thyroid surgery was performed in patients who had received no treatment beforehand. The chain has TRBV27 and TRBJ1-2, with 9 bases that match TRBD1. Sequenced input: adjacent normal tissue. The receptor was derived from a female donor with papillary thyroid cancer or a benign thyroid nodule (not recorded which). Some clones in this sample may be carry-over from other donors' samples. CDR3 amino acids: CASSLTGGVSYGYTF. CDR3 DNA: TGTGCCAGCAGTTTGACAGGGGGAGTATCCTATGGCTACACCTTC.